Listed below are T cell receptor beta chains from one sample, sequenced in a study of shared clonotypes between healthy human individuals. TCRdb's copy holds only in-frame clones and misses some; the assay was immunoSEQ multiplex PCR. The sample consists of about 580,000 clones, 95% to 98% of them appearing once. Input material: naive CD8+ T cells sorted from blood. All receptors come from a man aged 25 to 40 in good health. Both conserved end residues are part of each CDR3. A D gene is named only where the DNA matches it firmly. Not every row has a clone size; where given, it reads once, few, many or a size class.

few	TRBD2	14	TRBV9	TRBJ2-7	CASSSGRDSYEQYF	TGTGCCAGCAGTAGCGGGAGGGACTCCTACGAGCAGTACTTC
NA	NA	15	TRBV2	TRBJ1-5	CASSEHKGSYQPQHF	TGTGCCAGCAGTGAACATAAGGGATCTTATCAGCCCCAGCATTTT
NA	NA	17	TRBV9	TRBJ1-1	CASSASEGMGFDTEAFF	TGTGCCAGCAGCGCCTCTGAAGGGATGGGATTCGACACTGAAGCTTTCTTT
NA	TRBD1	12	TRBV2	TRBJ1-2	CASKQGTFGYTF	TGTGCCAGCAAACAGGGGACGTTTGGCTACACCTTC
NA	TRBD2	17	TRBV9	TRBJ2-7	CASSPQAGDRGHYEQYF	TGTGCCAGCAGCCCCCAAGCGGGGGATCGAGGCCACTACGAGCAGTACTTC
NA	NA	14	TRBV4-2	TRBJ2-7	CASSPRSASYEQYF	TGTGCCAGCAGCCCCCGATCGGCTAGCTACGAGCAGTACTTC
NA	TRBD2	15	TRBV4-3	TRBJ2-7	CASSQARLAPYEQYF	TGCGCCAGCAGCCAAGCGAGACTAGCCCCCTACGAGCAGTACTTC
NA	NA	14	TRBV7-9	TRBJ2-7	CASSPSQSSYEQYF	TGTGCCAGCAGCCCATCGCAGAGCTCCTACGAGCAGTACTTC
NA	NA	14	TRBV29-1	TRBJ1-1	CSVEGGRANTEAFF	TGCAGCGTTGAAGGAGGCAGGGCGAACACTGAAGCTTTCTTT
once	TRBD2	19	TRBV9	TRBJ2-6	CASSAHWAGVGSGANVLTF	TGTGCCAGCAGCGCTCATTGGGCGGGAGTGGGTTCTGGGGCCAACGTCCTGACTTTC
NA	TRBD1	15	TRBV5-5	TRBJ2-7	CASSHGGQGFYEQYF	TGTGCCAGCAGCCACGGGGGACAGGGCTTCTACGAGCAGTACTTC
NA	TRBD2	14	TRBV5-4	TRBJ2-7	CASSLYSGSHEQYF	TGTGCCAGCAGCTTGTATAGCGGGAGTCACGAGCAGTACTTC
NA	NA	16	TRBV18	TRBJ1-5	CASSPPLSGPNQPQHF	TGTGCCAGCTCACCACCGCTTTCCGGCCCCAATCAGCCCCAGCATTTT
NA	NA	15	TRBV27	TRBJ1-5	CASSLTRGWNQPQHF	TGTGCCAGCAGCCTCACTAGGGGCTGGAATCAGCCCCAGCATTTT
NA	NA	15	TRBV13	TRBJ2-1	CASSLGTASYDEQFF	TGTGCCAGCAGCTTAGGGACAGCGAGTTACGATGAGCAGTTCTTC
once	TRBD1	15	TRBV7-2	TRBJ1-2	CASSLADRGGYGYTF	TGTGCCAGCAGCTTAGCGGACAGGGGAGGCTATGGCTACACCTTC
NA	TRBD2	16	TRBV6-5	TRBJ2-2	CASSYPSGRGTGELFF	TGTGCCAGCAGTTATCCGAGCGGGAGGGGTACCGGGGAGCTGTTTTTT
NA	TRBD1	16	TRBV5-1	TRBJ1-4	CASSLAQGAAREKLFF	TGCGCCAGCAGCTTGGCTCAGGGGGCGGCCCGGGAAAAACTGTTTTTT
NA	NA	16	TRBV5-1	TRBJ1-3	CASSPEGQLSGNTIYF	TGCGCCAGCAGCCCAGAGGGACAACTCTCTGGAAACACCATATATTTT
NA	NA	15	TRBV6-4	TRBJ2-1	CASSLRRGRQLEQFF	TGTGCCAGCAGTCTTAGGCGGGGACGGCAATTAGAGCAGTTCTTC
NA	NA	13	TRBV5-1	TRBJ2-7	CASTPGGMGEQYF	TGCGCCAGCACCCCCGGGGGAATGGGCGAGCAGTACTTC
NA	NA	15	TRBV23-1	TRBJ2-3	CASSHIGQNADTQYF	TGCGCCAGCAGTCACATTGGCCAAAATGCAGATACGCAGTATTTT
NA	NA	19	TRBV5-1	TRBJ2-6	CASSGALVSFSSGANVLTF	TGCGCCAGCAGCGGTGCGTTGGTGAGTTTTAGCTCTGGGGCCAACGTCCTGACTTTC
NA	NA	16	TRBV5-1	TRBJ2-2	CASSLEPGMNTGELFF	TGCGCCAGCAGCTTGGAGCCAGGGATGAACACCGGGGAGCTGTTTTTT
NA	TRBD2	14	TRBV2	TRBJ2-5	CASSQLGLQETQYF	TGTGCCAGCAGTCAATTGGGACTACAAGAGACCCAGTACTTC
NA	TRBD2	18	TRBV10-1	TRBJ2-1	CASSERQPGLAAYNEQFF	TGCGCCAGCAGTGAGCGACAGCCGGGACTAGCGGCCTACAATGAGCAGTTCTTC
NA	TRBD1	16	TRBV6-5	TRBJ2-3	CASSYSDRGPTDTQYF	TGTGCCAGCAGTTACTCTGACAGGGGCCCCACAGATACGCAGTATTTT
once	TRBD2	15	TRBV10-2	TRBJ2-3	CASREASGAPGTQYF	TGCGCCAGCAGAGAGGCTAGCGGGGCGCCGGGTACGCAGTATTTT
NA	TRBD2	13	TRBV19	TRBJ2-1	CASSLRLADEQFF	TGTGCCAGTAGTCTAAGACTAGCGGATGAGCAGTTCTTC
NA	TRBD2	14	TRBV29-1	TRBJ2-2	CSVLKTSGGMELFF	TGCAGCGTTCTAAAGACTAGCGGGGGTATGGAGCTGTTTTTT
NA	NA	13	TRBV11-2	TRBJ2-7	CASSLGDNYEQYF	TGTGCCAGCAGCTTAGGGGACAACTACGAGCAGTACTTC
NA	NA	13	TRBV29-1	TRBJ2-1	CSVLEGDYNEQFF	TGCAGCGTTCTGGAGGGGGACTACAATGAGCAGTTCTTC
NA	NA	15	TRBV2	TRBJ1-2	CASSEAPDSYYGYTF	TGTGCCAGCAGTGAAGCTCCGGACAGCTATTATGGCTACACCTTC
NA	NA	16	TRBV11-2	TRBJ2-1	CASSLAAETRYNEQFF	TGTGCCAGCAGCTTAGCTGCGGAAACCCGATACAATGAGCAGTTCTTC
NA	TRBD1	16	TRBV11-2	TRBJ2-5	CASSSRDRASQETQYF	TGTGCCAGCAGCTCCCGGGACAGAGCATCCCAAGAGACCCAGTACTTC
NA	NA	19	TRBV9	TRBJ2-3	CASSVELDLRLPITDTQYF	TGTGCCAGCAGCGTAGAATTAGATCTCAGGTTACCTATCACAGATACGCAGTATTTT
NA	TRBD1	16	TRBV28	TRBJ1-2	CASSSFIRDRGDGYTF	TGTGCCAGCAGTTCATTCATCCGGGACAGGGGGGATGGCTACACCTTC
NA	NA	14	TRBV5-1	TRBJ2-5	CASSLAPYQETQYF	TGCGCCAGCAGCTTGGCCCCGTACCAAGAGACCCAGTACTTC
NA	NA	13	TRBV29-1	TRBJ2-1	CSLRRQGGNEQFF	TGCAGCCTAAGACGCCAGGGGGGCAATGAGCAGTTCTTC
NA	TRBD1	14	TRBV11-3	TRBJ2-1	CASSLAGGRNEQFF	TGTGCCAGCAGCTTAGCAGGGGGTCGAAATGAGCAGTTCTTC
NA	TRBD2	16	TRBV6-5	TRBJ2-7	CASSYWTSGSSYEQYF	TGTGCCAGCAGTTACTGGACTAGCGGGAGCTCCTACGAGCAGTACTTC
once	NA	15	TRBV6-1	TRBJ2-1	CASSSVRSSYNEQFF	TGTGCCAGCAGCTCTGTTAGGAGCTCCTACAATGAGCAGTTCTTC
NA	NA	15	TRBV4-1	TRBJ2-6	CASSLQDSGANVLTF	TGCGCCAGCAGCCTACAGGATTCTGGGGCCAACGTCCTGACTTTC
NA	NA	19	TRBV5-4	TRBJ1-3	CASSLDNGPEDFYGNTIYF	TGTGCCAGCAGCTTGGACAACGGTCCGGAAGACTTCTATGGAAACACCATATATTTT
NA	TRBD2	22	TRBV4-1	TRBJ2-2	CASSPLPGGLVPSLTDTGELFF	TGCGCCAGCAGCCCCCTCCCAGGAGGACTAGTTCCCTCTTTGACGGACACCGGGGAGCTGTTTTTT
NA	NA	15	TRBV7-8	TRBJ1-4	CASSSYRALNEKLFF	TGTGCCAGCAGCAGTTACCGGGCCCTAAATGAAAAACTGTTTTTT
NA	NA	15	TRBV7-8	TRBJ2-1	CASSSLERDYNEQFF	TGTGCCAGCAGCTCCCTAGAGAGGGATTACAATGAGCAGTTCTTC
NA	NA	15	TRBV5-1	TRBJ2-7	CASTPLGQDYGEQYF	TGCGCCAGCACCCCCTTGGGGCAGGATTATGGGGAGCAGTACTTC
NA	NA	13	TRBV6-6	TRBJ1-2	CASSYPDGDGYTF	TGTGCCAGCAGTTACCCGGACGGTGATGGCTACACCTTC
NA	TRBD1	13	TRBV27	TRBJ2-1	CATGGSSYNEQFF	TGTGCCACAGGGGGCAGCTCCTACAATGAGCAGTTCTTC
few	NA	18	TRBV18	TRBJ2-3	CASSPPRGAKAHADTQYF	TGTGCCAGCTCACCACCGAGGGGGGCTAAGGCACACGCAGATACGCAGTATTTT
NA	TRBD2	15	TRBV18	TRBJ2-3	CASSSTSGRADTQYF	TGTGCCAGCTCATCGACTAGCGGGAGGGCAGATACGCAGTATTTT
NA	TRBD2	17	TRBV28	TRBJ2-1	CASSNADTSGSWDEQFF	TGTGCCAGCAGTAACGCCGATACTAGCGGGAGTTGGGATGAGCAGTTCTTC
NA	NA	13	TRBV30	TRBJ2-7	CAWGGQPSYEQYF	TGTGCCTGGGGAGGACAGCCGTCATACGAGCAGTACTTC